These T cell receptor beta chains were read from a single sample in a study of blood T cells in healthy people across ages. One entry per CDR3 protein results from TCRdb running MiXCR on the 5' RACE reads. The table has about 1.7 million distinct CDR3 sequences, approximately 28% seen once. Sequencing was done on a sample of blood. These receptor sequences come from a woman aged 25 to 45 in good health. Each CDR3 is given with its conserved first and last residue. The D gene is left open where the match is weak. Only some rows state a clone size, as once, few, many or a class for expanded clones.

abundance: -; v_gene: TRBV20-1; j_gene: TRBJ2-7; d_gene: -; CDR3nt: TGCAGTGCTAGGCCCACAGCTACCTACGAGCAGTACTTC; CDR3aa: CSARPTATYEQYF
abundance: -; v_gene: TRBV24-1; j_gene: TRBJ2-7; d_gene: -; CDR3nt: TGTGCCACCAGAGGGGACACGGAAAGCTCCTACGAGCAGTACTTC; CDR3aa: CATRGDTESSYEQYF
abundance: -; v_gene: TRBV28; j_gene: TRBJ2-1; d_gene: TRBD1; CDR3nt: TGTGCCAGCAGCACCTCCGGGACAGCCTACAATGAGCAGTTCTTC; CDR3aa: CASSTSGTAYNEQFF
abundance: -; v_gene: TRBV9; j_gene: TRBJ2-1; d_gene: -; CDR3nt: TGTGCCAGCAGCGTAGTAAGGTGGAGCTCCTACAATGAGCAGTTCTTC; CDR3aa: CASSVVRWSSYNEQFF
abundance: -; v_gene: TRBV20-1; j_gene: TRBJ2-3; d_gene: TRBD2; CDR3nt: TGCAGTGCTAGAGGAGTTTTAACTAGCGAGGCCGATACGCAGTATTTT; CDR3aa: CSARGVLTSEADTQYF
abundance: many; v_gene: TRBV5-6; j_gene: TRBJ2-7; d_gene: -; CDR3nt: TGTGCCAGCAGCTTGTTGCCCGCAGGGGTGGCCTCCTACGAGCAGTACTTC; CDR3aa: CASSLLPAGVASYEQYF
abundance: -; v_gene: TRBV12-3/TRBV12-4; j_gene: TRBJ2-7; d_gene: TRBD2; CDR3nt: TGTGCCAGCAGTTACAGGGCCGGACTAGCGAGAGGCGAGCAGTACTTC; CDR3aa: CASSYRAGLARGEQYF
abundance: -; v_gene: TRBV27; j_gene: TRBJ2-3; d_gene: -; CDR3nt: TGTGCCAGCAGTCGCAGAGATACAGATACGCAGTATTTT; CDR3aa: CASSRRDTDTQYF
abundance: -; v_gene: TRBV5-1; j_gene: TRBJ1-1; d_gene: -; CDR3nt: TGCGCCAGCAGCTTAGGGGGGATCCCTGAAGCTTTCTTT; CDR3aa: CASSLGGIPEAFF
abundance: -; v_gene: TRBV12-3/TRBV12-4; j_gene: TRBJ2-3; d_gene: TRBD1; CDR3nt: TGTGCCAGCAGTTTAGGACAGGGGCGCGCAGATGCGCAGTATTTT; CDR3aa: CASSLGQGRADAQYF
abundance: -; v_gene: TRBV20-1; j_gene: TRBJ2-1; d_gene: TRBD1; CDR3nt: TGCAGTGCTAGAAGGGACAGGAGCTCCTACAATGAGCAGTTCTTC; CDR3aa: CSARRDRSSYNEQFF
abundance: -; v_gene: TRBV20-1; j_gene: TRBJ2-7; d_gene: -; CDR3nt: TGCAGTGCTAGTTTCGGGGACCGAAGCTACGAGCAGTACTTC; CDR3aa: CSASFGDRSYEQYF
abundance: -; v_gene: TRBV30; j_gene: TRBJ1-4; d_gene: -; CDR3nt: TGTGCCTGGTCCGAGGGGGCAACTAATGAAAAACTGTTTTTT; CDR3aa: CAWSEGATNEKLFF
abundance: -; v_gene: TRBV5-1; j_gene: TRBJ1-6; d_gene: -; CDR3nt: TGCGCCAGCAGCTTGGAGGGTCACTACAATTCACCCCTCCACTTT; CDR3aa: CASSLEGHYNSPLHF
abundance: -; v_gene: TRBV5-5; j_gene: TRBJ2-2; d_gene: -; CDR3nt: TGTGCCAGCAGCTTGCTCAGGACCACGAACACCGGGGAGCTGTTTTTT; CDR3aa: CASSLLRTTNTGELFF